A selection of T cell receptor beta chains follows, all from one sample in a study of spatial heterogeneity in lung cancer. MiXCR, run by TCRdb on the 5' RACE reads, gives a single entry per CDR3 protein. The profile shows 90,000 or so distinct CDR3 sequences, 7% to 9% of them singletons. The material was PBMCs, obtained at surgery. These receptors came from a male donor with early-stage non-small cell lung cancer. Each CDR3 is given with its conserved first and last residue. The order of the fields is D gene, J gene, clone size, V gene, CDR3 DNA, CDR3 protein. The D gene is left open where the match is weak. Clone size is not always given. Where it is, it says once, few, many or a class for expanded clones.

d_gene: NA; j_gene: TRBJ1-1; abundance: NA; v_gene: TRBV5-8; CDR3nt: TGTGCCAGCAGCTTGGAAGGCACGAACACTGAAGCTTTCTTT; CDR3aa: CASSLEGTNTEAFF
d_gene: NA; j_gene: TRBJ2-1; abundance: many; v_gene: TRBV3-1; CDR3nt: TGTGCCAGCAGCCATAGGTCGGGACACGAGCAGTTCTTC; CDR3aa: CASSHRSGHEQFF
d_gene: NA; j_gene: TRBJ1-2; abundance: few; v_gene: TRBV11-2; CDR3nt: TGTGCCAGCAGCTCTTATCGGGGCTACACCTTC; CDR3aa: CASSSYRGYTF
d_gene: TRBD2; j_gene: TRBJ2-1; abundance: NA; v_gene: TRBV11-3; CDR3nt: TGTGCCAGCAGCTTAGGAGGGACTAGCGGGAGTTCAATTAATGAGCAGTTCTTC; CDR3aa: CASSLGGTSGSSINEQFF
d_gene: NA; j_gene: TRBJ2-5; abundance: few; v_gene: TRBV24-1; CDR3nt: TGTGCCACCGAGACCGGACGCCTTGGAGAGACCCAGTACTTC; CDR3aa: CATETGRLGETQYF
d_gene: TRBD2; j_gene: TRBJ2-3; abundance: NA; v_gene: TRBV5-1; CDR3nt: TGCGCCAGCAGCTCCGTCCCTAGCGGGGGGGTCACAGATACGCAGTATTTT; CDR3aa: CASSSVPSGGVTDTQYF
d_gene: NA; j_gene: TRBJ2-3; abundance: NA; v_gene: TRBV28; CDR3nt: TGTGCCAGCAGTCGAGGGACTGACATGACCACAGATACGCAGTATTTT; CDR3aa: CASSRGTDMTTDTQYF
d_gene: NA; j_gene: TRBJ2-2; abundance: many; v_gene: TRBV7-9; CDR3nt: TGTGCCAGCAGCACAGAGAACACCGGGGAGCTGTTTTTT; CDR3aa: CASSTENTGELFF
d_gene: TRBD2; j_gene: TRBJ2-3; abundance: many; v_gene: TRBV27; CDR3nt: TGTGCCAGCAGTGCCTTAGCGGGAGACACAGATACGCAGTATTTT; CDR3aa: CASSALAGDTDTQYF
d_gene: NA; j_gene: TRBJ2-3; abundance: NA; v_gene: TRBV10-1; CDR3nt: TGCGCCAGCAGTGAGGCCCCTCACACAGATGCGCAGTATTTT; CDR3aa: CASSEAPHTDAQYF
d_gene: TRBD2; j_gene: TRBJ2-1; abundance: NA; v_gene: TRBV3-1; CDR3nt: TGTGCCAGCAGCCTAGCGGGGGCCTTCAATGAGCAGTTCTTC; CDR3aa: CASSLAGAFNEQFF
d_gene: TRBD1; j_gene: TRBJ2-5; abundance: many; v_gene: TRBV7-2; CDR3nt: TGTGCCAGCAGCTTAACGCGGGACAGGGGTGAGACCCAGTACTTC; CDR3aa: CASSLTRDRGETQYF
d_gene: TRBD1; j_gene: TRBJ2-5; abundance: few; v_gene: TRBV18; CDR3nt: TGTGCCAGCTCCCTCGGTGGGACAGCCCTCCGTGAGACCCAGTACTTC; CDR3aa: CASSLGGTALRETQYF
d_gene: NA; j_gene: TRBJ1-2; abundance: many; v_gene: TRBV21-1; CDR3nt: TGTGCCAGCAGCAAAGAGGGGCGAAGGGGTGGCTACACCTTC; CDR3aa: CASSKEGRRGGYTF
d_gene: TRBD1; j_gene: TRBJ2-7; abundance: few; v_gene: TRBV12-3/TRBV12-4; CDR3nt: TGTGCCAGCAGTCCTAGACAGGGTGGTAACGAGCAGTACTTC; CDR3aa: CASSPRQGGNEQYF
d_gene: TRBD2; j_gene: TRBJ2-5; abundance: NA; v_gene: TRBV12-3/TRBV12-4; CDR3nt: TGTGCCAGCAGTCCGGCTAGCGGGGGGGCGAAGACCCAGTACTTC; CDR3aa: CASSPASGGAKTQYF
d_gene: NA; j_gene: TRBJ1-4; abundance: few; v_gene: TRBV3-1; CDR3nt: TGTGCCAGCAGCCAAAGGCGGAATAATGAAAAACTGTTTTTT; CDR3aa: CASSQRRNNEKLFF
d_gene: TRBD2; j_gene: TRBJ2-1; abundance: many; v_gene: TRBV7-2; CDR3nt: TGTGCCAGCAGCCCTAGCGGGAGGGCCATCAATGAGCAGTTCTTC; CDR3aa: CASSPSGRAINEQFF
d_gene: NA; j_gene: TRBJ2-4; abundance: few; v_gene: TRBV9; CDR3nt: TGTGCCAGCAGCGTAGTAGGGAACCAGAAAGACATTCAGTACTTC; CDR3aa: CASSVVGNQKDIQYF
d_gene: TRBD2; j_gene: TRBJ2-1; abundance: NA; v_gene: TRBV20-1; CDR3nt: TGCAGTGCTAGACCAGCGGGGGTTGTCTACAATGAGCAGTTCTTC; CDR3aa: CSARPAGVVYNEQFF
d_gene: NA; j_gene: TRBJ1-1; abundance: many; v_gene: TRBV20-1; CDR3nt: TGCAGTGCTAGAGAGGGGTCCTCTGAAGCTTTCTTT; CDR3aa: CSAREGSSEAFF
d_gene: TRBD2; j_gene: TRBJ2-1; abundance: NA; v_gene: TRBV6-2/TRBV6-3; CDR3nt: TGTGCCAGCCAGGGAGCGGGAGGAGGGTACAATGAGCAGTTCTTC; CDR3aa: CASQGAGGGYNEQFF